These 28 T cell receptor beta chains came from one sample sequenced in a study of T cells after yellow fever vaccination. TCRdb called the 5' RACE reads again in MiXCR, with one record for every CDR3 protein. The sample carries hundreds of thousands of distinct CDR3 sequences, roughly 14% recorded once. The material was PBMCs, obtained on the day of the yellow fever booster vaccination. Every receptor here comes from a man aged 25 to 40 who received the YFV17D yellow fever vaccine.

This clonotype was observed a few times. The V call is TRBV25-1, the J call TRBJ2-1; D uncertain. Trimming removed 7 bases from V and 6 bases from J, with 13 bases in between. Germline V CDR1 and CDR2: MGHDK, SYGVNS. The CDR3 contains 13 residues. CDR3 sequence: CASTPTYGNEQFF. CDR3 nucleotide sequence: TGTGCCAGCACCCCAACCTACGGCAATGAGCAGTTCTTC.

This clonotype turned up a few times. The chain is built from TRBV7-9 and TRBJ1-1, with TRBD1 identical over 7 bases. Trimming took 3 bases from V and 4 from J; bases not matched to a gene: 2. Germline V CDR1 and CDR2: SEHNR, FQNEAQ (reference sequence). CDR3 size: 13 residues. The CDR3 DNA reads TGTGCCAGCAGCTTCGACAGGGTCACTGAAGCTTTCTTT. This encodes CASSFDRVTEAFF.

The chain recombines TRBV28 with TRBJ1-4, with D unclear. Trimming shortened V by 6 bases and J by 0 bases, and 11 bases separated the two germline ends. The CDR3 spans 15 residues. Germline values: CDR1 MDHEN, CDR2 SYDVKM. CDR3 amino acids: CASSPTTSTNEKLFF. Here the CDR3 DNA reads TGTGCCAGCAGCCCTACGACTTCAACTAATGAAAAACTGTTTTTT.

This clonotype was recorded a few times. J is TRBJ2-7 and V is TRBV20-1, with TRBD2 as a possible D gene (6 bases). V was shortened by 1 base and J by 0 bases, with 16 bases between the two germline ends. Germline-derived CDR1 and CDR2 are DFQATT and SNEGSKA (reference sequence). The CDR3 covers 16 residues. CDR3 sequence reads: CSARALTSLSSYEQYF. For the CDR3, the DNA is TGCAGTGCTAGAGCTTTAACTAGCCTTAGCTCCTACGAGCAGTACTTC.

In this sample, this clonotype turned up a few times. The rearrangement uses TRBV24-1 and TRBJ2-1; the D gene is possibly TRBD2 (6 bases). Between the trimmed V and J ends, which lost 4 bases and 0 bases, there was a span of 15 bases. This CDR3 has 17 amino acids. Germline V gene sequence: CDR1 KGHDR, CDR2 SFDVKD. The CDR3 sequence is CATSDGTFHRSYNEQFF. The CDR3 DNA reads TGTGCCACCAGTGACGGGACTTTCCACCGCTCCTACAATGAGCAGTTCTTC.

The V gene is TRBV10-3, the J gene TRBJ2-1; 7 nucleotides match TRBD1. The CDR3 runs 12 residues. The ends lost 10 bases at V and 9 bases at J; junction bases unmatched: 9. The V gene's germline CDR1 is ENHRY and CDR2 SYGVKD. CDR3 residues: CATWDSLSEQFF. As DNA, the CDR3 is TGTGCCACCTGGGACAGTTTGAGTGAGCAGTTCTTC.

The V and J genes are TRBV6-5 and TRBJ2-7; a weak D match, TRBD1 (6 bases). This CDR3 is 12 amino acids long. The V and J ends lost 7 bases and 2 bases respectively, with 9 bases between them. Germline V gene lookup returns CDR1 MNHEY and CDR2 SVGAGI. The CDR3 coding sequence is TGTGCCAGCACGGACAGTACCTACGAGCAGTACTTC. This codes for CASTDSTYEQYF.

The chain uses TRBV19 and TRBJ2-7, with 11 bases fitting TRBD1. The CDR3 is 15 residues long. V trimming: 9 bases; J trimming: 3 bases; junction bases outside the gene matches: 10. Looked up from germline, CDR1 is LNHDA and CDR2 is SQIVND (reference sequence). The CDR3, as DNA: TGTGCCAGCTCCCCTTTGGGGACAGGGGGCTACGAGCAGTACTTC. Its protein is CASSPLGTGGYEQYF.

This chain uses TRBV21-1 with TRBJ2-5. TRBV21-1 is deemed a pseudogene. The CDR3 extends over 12 amino acids. The CDR3 protein is CARSGPKETQYF. The CDR3, as DNA: TGTGCCAGAAGCGGACCCAAGGAGACCCAGTACTTC.

The rearrangement uses TRBV20-1 and TRBJ2-7; 10 bases match TRBD1. V was pared by 6 bases and J by 2 bases, with 10 bases of the junction left unmatched. The CDR3 consists of 15 residues. Germline V gene data show CDR1 as DFQATT and CDR2 as SNEGSKA (reference sequence). The CDR3 nucleotides are TGCAGTGCCGAAGTGACAGGGGGCGCGGCCTACGAGCAGTACTTC. Its protein is CSAEVTGGAAYEQYF.

Only a few counts were recorded for this clonotype. The J gene is TRBJ1-4, the V gene TRBV27, with TRBD1 as a possible D gene (5 bases). The germline gives CDR1 MNHEY, CDR2 SMNVEV (reference sequence). There are 13 residues in the CDR3. The V end was cut by 6 bases, the J end by 8 bases, with 13 bases between. Here the CDR3 reads CASRPRVGEKLFF. CDR3 sequence (DNA): TGTGCCAGCAGACCCAGGGTTGGAGAAAAACTGTTTTTT.

This clonotype was counted ten times or more. The V and J genes are TRBV18 and TRBJ2-2; the match to TRBD2 covers 12 bases. The CDR3 length is 16 residues. V lost 4 bases to trimming and J lost 3 bases; unmatched junction nucleotides: 3. CDR1 is KGHSH and CDR2 is LQKENI in the germline V gene. The DNA of the CDR3 is TGTGCCAGCTCACTACGGACTAGCGGGGACACCGGGGAGCTGTTTTTT. Its protein product is CASSLRTSGDTGELFF.

This clonotype was found a few times. The chain is built from TRBV30 and TRBJ1-1; D is undetermined. Germline CDR1 GTSNPN, CDR2 SVGIG (reference sequence). The V end was cut by 7 bases, the J end by 0 bases, with 18 bases between. The CDR3 spans 15 residues. The CDR3 reads CASRGPGNMNTEAFF. CDR3 bases: TGTGCCTCGCGGGGTCCGGGGAATATGAACACTGAAGCTTTCTTT.

The chain couples TRBV27 to TRBJ2-1, with D perhaps TRBD1 (5 bases). Germline V gene data show CDR1 as MNHEY and CDR2 as SMNVEV (reference sequence). Trimming cost V 8 bases and J 5 bases, with 19 bases left between them. CDR3 size: 15 residues. CDR3 in amino acids: CASFPVTGRDNEQFF. The CDR3 DNA is TGTGCCAGCTTTCCCGTAACAGGACGAGACAATGAGCAGTTCTTC.

This clonotype has just a few counts. V usage is TRBV12-3 or TRBV12-4 and J usage is TRBJ2-3, with D possibly matching TRBD2 (6 bases). The CDR3 sequence is 15 residues long. V gave up 3 bases and J gave up 4 bases, with 14 bases separating them. The CDR3 DNA sequence: TGTGCCAGCAGTTTCGCCGGGGGTACCGCAGATACGCAGTATTTT. Translating it yields CASSFAGGTADTQYF.

This clonotype appeared a few times. The chain couples TRBV30 to TRBJ2-2; no clear D. Trimming took off 4 bases at V and 2 bases at J, with 8 bases between the two ends. CDR1 GTSNPN and CDR2 SVGIG come from the germline V gene (reference sequence). The CDR3 sequence is 13 residues long. The CDR3: CAWTRHNTGELFF. CDR3 nucleotides: TGTGCCTGGACAAGACATAACACCGGGGAGCTGTTTTTT.

The V and J genes are TRBV14 and TRBJ2-1; 9 bases are shared with TRBD1. The CDR3 runs 18 residues. CDR1 and CDR2 (germline): SGHDN, FVKESK. V trimming: 3 bases; J trimming: 2 bases; junction bases outside the gene matches: 11. CDR3 DNA sequence: TGTGCCAGCAGCCAGTTCCGCATCCGGGACAGGGCCTACAATGAGCAGTTCTTC. Translated, it gives CASSQFRIRDRAYNEQFF.

This clonotype came up a few times. This chain links TRBV7-2 with TRBJ2-1, with a weak D call TRBD1 (5 bases). V was shortened by 3 bases and J by 9 bases, with 18 bases between the two germline ends. Germline CDR1 SGHTA, CDR2 FQGNSA. The CDR3 totals 15 residues. The CDR3 region is CASSFFLTPDSEQFF. In DNA form, the CDR3 reads TGTGCCAGCAGCTTTTTCCTAACCCCAGACAGTGAGCAGTTCTTC.

This clonotype has only a few counts. The chain uses TRBV6-2 or TRBV6-3 and TRBJ2-1, with 7 positions matching TRBD2. The junction had 13 bases not matched to a gene; V was cut back by 7 bases and J by 4 bases. This CDR3 is built from 16 residues. Germline V gene sequence: CDR1 MNHEY, CDR2 SVGEGT. CDR3 nucleotide sequence: TGTGCCAGCAACCTCCAGTTGGCGGGAGTTTACAATGAGCAGTTCTTC. This encodes CASNLQLAGVYNEQFF.

This clonotype was seen a handful of times. The CDR3 loop reads CASSYSARGSEKLFF. CDR3 sequence (DNA): TGTGCCAGCAGTTACTCCGCCAGGGGTAGCGAAAAACTGTTTTTT. The chain links TRBV6-5 to TRBJ1-4; tentative D call: TRBD1 (6 bases). This CDR3 spans 15 amino acids. Trimming cost V 0 bases and J 8 bases, with 13 bases left between them. Per the germline V gene, CDR1 is MNHEY and CDR2 is SVGAGI.

The chain uses TRBV11-3 and TRBJ2-5; 9 bases are a match to TRBD2. Germline V CDR1 and CDR2: SGHNT, YENEEA. After removal of 4 bases from V and 5 bases from J, the junction contained 8 bases not matched to a gene. The CDR3 has 15 amino acids. The CDR3 nucleotides are TGTGCCAGCAGCTCCGGTCTAGCGGGAACGGAGACCCAGTACTTC. Encoded protein: CASSSGLAGTETQYF. Looking up the rest from reference TRBV11-3 and TRBJ2-5 gives the full variable domain: EAGVVQSPRYKIIEKKQPVAFWCNPISGHNTLYWYLQNLGQGPELLIRYENEEAVDDSQLPKDRFSAERLKGVDSTLKIQPAELGDSAVYLCASSSGLAGTETQYFGPGTRLLVL.

The chain joins TRBV28 to TRBJ2-7, with D unresolved. The germline V and J ends were trimmed by 4 bases and 6 bases, with 10 bases remaining between them. This CDR3 has 12 amino acids. The germline gives CDR1 MDHEN, CDR2 SYDVKM. CDR3 in amino acids: CASSSNLLEQYF. CDR3 sequence (DNA): TGTGCCAGCAGTTCCAATCTTCTCGAGCAGTACTTC.

This clonotype was observed many times. The rearrangement uses TRBV7-8 and TRBJ2-1; 10 nucleotides match TRBD2. Germline CDR1 reads SGHVS; CDR2 reads FQNEAQ. The CDR3 has 15 residues. V gave up 0 bases and J gave up 6 bases; unmatched junction bases: 2. Written as DNA, the CDR3 is TGTGCCAGCAGCTTAGCCACTAGCGGGATCAATGAGCAGTTCTTC. Translation gives CASSLATSGINEQFF.

In its sample, this clonotype was seen a few times. The chain joins TRBV7-9 to TRBJ2-4; 7 bases map to TRBD1. Germline V gene data show CDR1 as SEHNR and CDR2 as FQNEAQ (reference sequence). V lost 5 bases and J lost 4; bases outside the gene matches: 5. This CDR3 spans 14 amino acids. Here the CDR3 reads CASSTGTAKNIQYF. The CDR3 nucleotides read TGTGCCAGCAGCACTGGGACAGCAAAAAACATTCAGTACTTC. The whole variable domain, remainder taken from reference TRBV7-9 and TRBJ2-4, is DTGVSQNPRHKITKRGQNVTFRCDPISEHNRLYWYRQTLGQGPEFLTYFQNEAQLEKSRLLSDRFSAERPKGSFSTLEIQRTEQGDSAMYLCASSTGTAKNIQYFGAGTRLSVL.

This clonotype was observed at least ten times. The chain carries TRBV29-1 and TRBJ2-7; TRBD1 agrees at 8 bases. V lost 5 bases, J lost 4 bases, and 4 bases stayed unmatched. Germline CDR1 is SQVTM and CDR2 is ANQGSEA. The CDR3 is 12 amino acids. CDR3 sequence (DNA): TGCAGCGTTAGGGACAGGACGTACGAGCAGTACTTC. It codes for CSVRDRTYEQYF.

V is TRBV19 and J is TRBJ2-2; 9 bases are a match to TRBD1. The V gene end was trimmed by 6 bases and the J gene end by 7 bases; junction bases not matched to a gene: 6. Germline V CDR1 and CDR2: LNHDA, SQIVND (reference sequence). This CDR3 is built from 14 residues. The DNA for the CDR3 is TGTGCCAGTAGGTGGGACAGGGCGCGCGGGGAGCTGTTTTTT. Amino acids: CASRWDRARGELFF.

Only a few counts were recorded for this clonotype. The chain is built from TRBV7-2 and TRBJ2-1; D perhaps matches TRBD2 (5 bases). This CDR3 region has 15 residues. Germline CDR1 reads SGHTA; CDR2 reads FQGNSA. Trimming shortened V by 3 bases and J by 0 bases, and 9 bases separated the two germline ends. The CDR3 DNA reads as TGTGCCAGCAGCTTGGACTTTGGCTCCTACAATGAGCAGTTCTTC. Translating it yields CASSLDFGSYNEQFF.

This clonotype was detected a few times. The chain couples TRBV5-1 to TRBJ2-5, with 8 bases lining up with TRBD2. Looked up from germline, CDR1 is SGHRS and CDR2 is YFSETQ. This CDR3 spans 16 amino acids. V lost 4 bases, J lost 1 base, and 9 bases stayed unmatched. DNA for the CDR3: TGCGCCAGCAGCCCCCGGGGTAGCGGGGTCCAAGAGACCCAGTACTTC. Residues: CASSPRGSGVQETQYF.